This record looks at one T cell receptor beta chain sequence and its context. Methods used by the authors: How many nucleated cells were present was estimated from reference gene primer amplification. Profiled with immunoSEQ multiplex PCR; TCRdb holds only in-frame clones, not every one. The DNA gave D and trimming, while V, J and clone size come from that table. Of fewer than 300,000 clones in the sample, more than 70% were seen once. The V segment lost 2 bases and the J segment 5 bases; nucleotides outside the gene matches: 3. CDR1 and CDR2 (germline): KGHSH, LQKENI. This CDR3 is built from 15 residues. This entry comes from a study of blood T cell repertoires in COVID-19. The wider study: Samples taken during acute and convalescent COVID-19 were collected in the United States, Italy and Spain.

The TCR sequence derives from a man older than 75 with acute or convalescent COVID-19. The J gene is TRBJ1-6, the V gene TRBV18, with 7 bases lining up with TRBD1. The sequencing input was peripheral blood. CDR3 in amino acids: CASSPGQADNSPLHF. In DNA, the CDR3 is TGTGCCAGCTCACCAGGACAGGCAGATAATTCACCCCTCCACTTT.